One sample yielded the 26 T cell receptor beta chains listed below, sequenced in a study of shared T cell receptors in the human thymus. TCRdb's copy holds only in-frame clones and misses some; the assay was immunoSEQ multiplex PCR. Of 450,000 to 650,000 clones detected, 70% to 80% appear once; the ten largest clones hold about 0.013%. These data were likewise used in another study, on human thymus T cells.

Sequenced sample: thymocytes. These receptors came from a boy under two years old with a congenital heart defect.

This clone was observed a handful of times. V and J are TRBV4-3 and TRBJ2-5; tentatively, D is TRBD2 (6 bases). Trimming removed 4 bases from V and 5 bases from J, with 20 bases in between. The CDR3 extends over 16 amino acids. Germline V CDR1 and CDR2: LGHNA, YSLEER. The CDR3 loop reads CASSPKWDWGRETQYF. CDR3 nucleotides: TGCGCCAGCAGCCCAAAGTGGGACTGGGGACGTGAGACCCAGTACTTC.

The chain is built from TRBV2 and TRBJ1-1, with D possibly TRBD1 on 5 matching bases. Between the trimmed V and J ends, which lost 7 bases and 5 bases, there was a span of 17 bases. Germline V gene lookup returns CDR1 SNHLY and CDR2 FYNNEI. The CDR3 has 14 amino acids. CDR3 DNA sequence: TGTGCCAGCACCCCGGGACTCCTGGGGACTGAAGCTTTCTTT. Its translation: CASTPGLLGTEAFF.

J is TRBJ2-7 and V is TRBV6-5; maybe TRBD1 (6 bases). The CDR3 has 13 amino acids. V was shortened by 6 bases and J by 7 bases, with 16 bases between the two germline ends. Germline V CDR1 and CDR2: MNHEY, SVGAGI. Written as DNA, the CDR3 is TGTGCCAGCAGGTCCGACAGGTTCTTGGAGCAGTACTTC. Its protein product is CASRSDRFLEQYF.

This sequence joins TRBV7-6 and TRBJ2-7, with 7 bases matching TRBD2. Germline values: CDR1 SGHVS, CDR2 FNYEAQ. With V trimmed by 6 bases and J by 3 bases, 11 bases remained unmatched. The CDR3 loop spans 15 amino acids. The CDR3 bases are TGTGCCAGCAGTCCAGAGCGGGACGGAGTCTACGAGCAGTACTTC. This sequence encodes CASSPERDGVYEQYF.

The V and J genes are TRBV12-1 and TRBJ2-2; whether TRBD2, the table's D call, matches the DNA was not checked. TRBV12-1 is an annotated pseudogene. This CDR3 has 16 residues. The CDR3 sequence is CASSAEAGVYRGELFF. CDR3 coding DNA: TGTGCCAGCAGCGCCGAAGCGGGGGTCTATCGAGGGGAGCTGTTTTTT.

This clone has a single count. The rearrangement joins TRBV4-3 to TRBJ2-2; 7 positions agree with TRBD1. Germline-derived CDR1 and CDR2 are LGHNA and YSLEER. CDR3 length: 17 residues. V trimming: 0 bases; J trimming: 0 bases; junction bases outside the gene matches: 4. CDR3 nucleotides: TGCGCCAGCAGCCAAGAGCCAGGGGGAACGAACACCGGGGAGCTGTTTTTT. The encoded protein is CASSQEPGGTNTGELFF.

The rearrangement uses TRBV5-4 and TRBJ2-7; 10 bases are shared with TRBD2. This CDR3 is built from 15 residues. Germline CDR1 SGHNT, CDR2 YYREEE (reference sequence). The V and J ends lost 5 bases and 3 bases, in that order; junction bases with no gene match: 8. In DNA, the CDR3 is TGTGCCAGCAGGGATGGACTAGCGGAAAACTACGAGCAGTACTTC. Protein: CASRDGLAENYEQYF.

The V call is TRBV6-1, the J call TRBJ2-7; D perhaps matches TRBD1 (5 bases). This CDR3 region has 14 residues. Germline assignment: CDR1 MNHNS and CDR2 SASEGT. V was cut by 5 bases and J by 4 bases, with 15 bases left in between. The CDR3 protein is CASSIQVMEYEQYF. In DNA form, the CDR3 reads TGTGCCAGCAGTATACAGGTAATGGAATACGAGCAGTACTTC.

Concerning this clone itself: Other DNA sequences in the same sample also yield this CDR3. The V gene is TRBV5-1, the J gene TRBJ2-7, with 8 positions matching TRBD1. CDR1 and CDR2 from the germline V gene are SGHRS and YFSETQ. The CDR3 loop spans 13 amino acids. With 2 bases clipped from V and 4 bases from J, the junction kept 2 bases outside the gene matches. The DNA for the CDR3 is TGCGCCAGCAGCTTACAGGGGGGTTACGAGCAGTACTTC. Translating it yields CASSLQGGYEQYF.

The rearrangement uses TRBV9 and TRBJ2-3; 9 bases are shared with TRBD2. The CDR3 loop spans 17 amino acids. J lost 2 bases, V lost 1 base, and 8 bases had no gene match. In germline, CDR1 is SGDLS, CDR2 YYNGEE. As DNA, the CDR3 is TGTGCCAGCAGCGTATTGGAGCGGGAGGACTACACAGATACGCAGTATTTT. As protein: CASSVLEREDYTDTQYF.

The rearrangement links TRBV10-3 to TRBJ2-2; D gene ambiguous. Trimming took 5 bases from V and 7 from J, leaving 8 bases between them. Germline V lookup: CDR1 ENHRY, CDR2 SYGVKD. The CDR3 loop spans 12 amino acids. DNA for the CDR3: TGTGCCATCAGTCCGTGGAGCGGGGAGCTGTTTTTT. Its protein is CAISPWSGELFF.

In DNA, the CDR3 is TGTGCCAGTAGTATAGGGGAGGGGGGGAGGCACTTCGGGGAGCTGTTTTTT. It encodes CASSIGEGGRHFGELFF. The chain combines TRBV19 with TRBJ2-2; D might be TRBD2 (7 bases). V was pared by 1 base and J by 7 bases, with 19 bases between. Germline values: CDR1 LNHDA, CDR2 SQIVND (reference sequence). The CDR3 is 17 amino acids.

The chain carries TRBV5-4 and TRBJ2-7, with 8 bases aligning to TRBD2. In germline, CDR1 is SGHNT, CDR2 YYREEE (reference sequence). V lost 5 bases and J lost 2; bases outside the gene matches: 9. The CDR3 consists of 15 residues. The CDR3 here is CASSPEREPTYEQYF. The CDR3, as DNA: TGTGCCAGCAGTCCGGAGCGGGAGCCCACCTACGAGCAGTACTTC.

This clone was observed once. Germline and junction disagree at one end, which may indicate a read error. The chain combines TRBV18 with TRBJ2-3; possibly TRBD2 for D (5 bases). The germline gives CDR1 KGHSH, CDR2 LQKENI. The CDR3 totals 16 residues. The CDR3 sequence is CASSPPASGHTDTQYF. In DNA, the CDR3 is TGTGCCAGCTCTCCACCGGCCAGCGGTCACACAGATACGCAGTATTTT. The complete variable domain, with remaining parts taken from reference TRBV18 and TRBJ2-3, reads NAGVMQNPRHLVRRRGQEARLRCSPMKGHSHVYWYRQLPEEGLKFMVYLQKENIIDESGMPKERFSAEFPKEGPSILRIQQVVRGDSAAYFCASSPPASGHTDTQYFGPGTRLTVL.

The gene calls are TRBV27 and TRBJ2-7; 13 positions agree with TRBD2. Germline-derived CDR1 and CDR2 are MNHEY and SMNVEV (reference sequence). The CDR3 totals 17 residues. Trimming removed 6 bases from V and 2 bases from J; junction bases left unmatched: 10. The CDR3 DNA sequence: TGTGCCAGCAGCCCGGGACTAGCGGGAACCCGGACCTACGAGCAGTACTTC. Amino acids: CASSPGLAGTRTYEQYF.

Only a few counts were recorded for this clone. The chain employs TRBV7-6 and TRBJ2-3; 9 bases fit TRBD2. V was pared by 5 bases and J by 0 bases, with 6 bases of the junction left unmatched. CDR1 and CDR2 (germline): SGHVS, FNYEAQ. This CDR3 is built from 16 residues. The CDR3 bases are TGTGCCAGCAGCACCGACACTAGCGGGAGCACAGATACGCAGTATTTT. It codes for CASSTDTSGSTDTQYF.

The genes are TRBV27 and TRBJ2-7; no reliable D call. The CDR3 totals 14 residues. With 2 bases removed from V and 5 bases from J, the gap between germline ends came to 13 bases. CDR1 is MNHEY, CDR2 SMNVEV, per germline (reference sequence). In DNA form, the CDR3 reads TGTGCCAGCAGTTTACCCGGGTTGTACCACGAGCAGTACTTC. Amino acid sequence: CASSLPGLYHEQYF.

This chain connects TRBV7-9 to TRBJ2-5; 14 nucleotides align to TRBD2. The CDR3 length is 16 residues. V was pared by 6 bases and J by 1 base, with 4 bases of the junction left unmatched. Germline-derived CDR1 and CDR2 are SEHNR and FQNEAQ (reference sequence). The CDR3 nucleotides read TGTGCCAGCAGGGGACTAGCGGGAGCCCCCCAAGAGACCCAGTACTTC. It is translated as CASRGLAGAPQETQYF.

This rearrangement joins TRBV28 to TRBJ2-7; TRBD2 matches at 7 bases. Germline CDR1 and CDR2: MDHEN and SYDVKM. V dropped 7 bases and J dropped 1; count of bases not matched to a gene: 13. The CDR3 is 16 residues long. The CDR3 DNA reads as TGTGCCAGCACCCCCCCGACTCTAGCGGAGTCCTACGAGCAGTACTTC. This translates into CASTPPTLAESYEQYF.

This chain joins TRBV4-1 and TRBJ2-7; 11 bases map to TRBD1. Germline V CDR1 and CDR2: MGHRA, YSYEKL. Losses at the gene ends were 3 bases for V and 0 bases for J; bases not matched to a gene: 1. The CDR3 totals 15 residues. Here the CDR3 DNA reads TGCGCCAGCAGCCAGGACAGGGGGCACTCCTACGAGCAGTACTTC. It encodes CASSQDRGHSYEQYF.

This chain connects TRBV14 to TRBJ2-1, with TRBD2 identical over 11 bases. Germline V gives CDR1 SGHDN, CDR2 FVKESK. V dropped 4 bases and J dropped 1; count of bases not matched to a gene: 12. The CDR3 totals 19 residues. The CDR3 DNA reads TGTGCCAGCAGCCCCCAGGTAGCGGGAGGGCCGATTTCCTACAATGAGCAGTTCTTC. This encodes CASSPQVAGGPISYNEQFF.

This clone showed up just a few times. J is TRBJ1-3 and V is TRBV7-9; a weak D match, TRBD1 (5 bases). Trimming took 10 bases from V and 0 from J, leaving 13 bases between them. Germline V gene lookup returns CDR1 SEHNR and CDR2 FQNEAQ (reference sequence). The CDR3 contains 14 residues. CDR3 sequence (DNA): TGTGCCACCTCGACAGTGTACTCTGGAAACACCATATATTTT. This encodes CATSTVYSGNTIYF.

Comments on this clone: At the DNA level, this CDR3 is encoded by other sequences in the same sample as well. The J gene is TRBJ2-7, the V gene TRBV18; maybe TRBD1 (5 bases). Germline assignment: CDR1 KGHSH and CDR2 LQKENI. V gave up 3 bases and J gave up 1 base, with 7 bases separating them. This CDR3 has 13 amino acids. The CDR3 is CASSPQGSYEQYF. The CDR3 DNA follows: TGTGCCAGCTCACCCCAGGGTTCCTACGAGCAGTACTTC.

The chain uses TRBV5-1 and TRBJ2-3, with 9 positions matching TRBD1. V trimming: 0 bases; J trimming: 5 bases; junction bases outside the gene matches: 7. Germline V gene data show CDR1 as SGHRS and CDR2 as YFSETQ. CDR3 length: 16 amino acids. As DNA, the CDR3 is TGCGCCAGCAGCTTGGGACAGGGGGTCGAGAAAGATACGCAGTATTTT. This sequence encodes CASSLGQGVEKDTQYF.

The chain carries TRBV10-1 and TRBJ1-4; D gene ambiguous. The CDR3 sequence is 13 residues long. Deletions cut 1 base from V and 8 bases from J, with 8 bases between. Germline V gives CDR1 WNHNN, CDR2 SYGVQD (reference sequence). CDR3 bases: TGCGCCAGCAGTGAGTGGCCCTCGGAAAAACTGTTTTTT. This sequence encodes CASSEWPSEKLFF.

This chain uses TRBV27 with TRBJ2-1, with 8 bases matching TRBD1. Germline CDR1 and CDR2: MNHEY and SMNVEV (reference sequence). The CDR3 is 16 amino acids. Germline trimming cut 3 bases from V and 10 bases from J; bases unmatched to any gene: 14. The CDR3 spells CASSFTGGSRAGEQFF. In DNA, the CDR3 is TGTGCCAGCAGTTTCACAGGGGGAAGTCGAGCGGGCGAGCAGTTCTTC.